This T cell receptor beta chain stems from a study of CD8+CD57+ T cells in acquired aplastic anemia. Background on the study: On average, sorted CD4+ and CD8+ cells gave around 3 ug of DNA. Among healthy donors, CD4+ cells averaged around 11 million reads.

This clonotype was found many times. No antigen is known for it. The TCR beta profiling, which covered VDJ combination and CDR3 sequence, was carried out using genomic DNA as the template. TCRdb processed the reads anew with MiXCR; each CDR3 protein has one entry. The sample carries approximately 380,000 distinct CDR3 sequences, about two thirds recorded once. This CDR3 contains 17 residues. Per the germline V gene, CDR1 is MNHGY and CDR2 is SVAAGI. With 10 bases clipped from V and 1 base from J, the junction kept 14 bases outside the gene matches. The study, taken as a whole, reports: Patients and controls were found to share 25 to 35 CD8+ CDR3 sequences.

The sample taken for sequencing was sorted CD4+, CD8+, or CD8+CD57+ T cells (not recorded which) from PBMCs. The origin of this receptor is a human donor in good health, serving as a control. The chain links TRBV6-9 to TRBJ2-3, with 10 nucleotides matching TRBD1. The CDR3 coding sequence is TGTGCCACCCACCGGGACAGGGGTACGACTGGCACAGATACGCAGTATTTT. Protein sequence: CATHRDRGTTGTDTQYF.